The 8 T cell receptor beta chains presented below share a single source sample, sequenced in a study of CD8 T cells in Susac syndrome. Random-hexamer reverse transcription was applied to about 0.45 to 1 ug RNA. One entry per CDR3 protein results from TCRdb running MiXCR on the immunoSEQ multiplex PCR reads. This sample has 90,000 to 150,000 distinct CDR3 sequences; around 94% occur once, and the top ten carry roughly 0.092%. The source material was CD4+ T cells from PBMCs. All receptors come from a human donor in good health.

The gene calls are TRBV11-1 and TRBJ2-7; tentative D call: TRBD1 (6 bases). This CDR3 is 15 amino acids long. V was shortened by 5 bases and J by 0 bases, with 14 bases between the two germline ends. Germline V gene data show CDR1 as SGHAT and CDR2 as FQDESV (reference sequence). The CDR3: CASSQGRDNSYEQYF. The CDR3 coding sequence is TGTGCCAGCAGCCAAGGCCGGGACAACTCCTACGAGCAGTACTTC.

The chain joins TRBV30 to TRBJ2-3, with unresolved D. The length of the CDR3 is 13 residues. Per the germline V gene, CDR1 is GTSNPN and CDR2 is SVGIG (reference sequence). V was clipped by 4 bases and J by 0 bases, with 8 bases between them. CDR3 sequence: CAWTVSSTDTQYF. The DNA of the CDR3 is TGTGCCTGGACTGTTTCTAGCACAGATACGCAGTATTTT.

This chain's CDR3 is CASSPGTSGYNEQFF. The DNA for the CDR3 is TGTGCCAGCAGCCCCGGGACTAGCGGTTACAATGAGCAGTTCTTC. The chain uses TRBV7-9 and TRBJ2-1, with 11 bases identical to TRBD2. The trim removed 5 bases at V and 4 bases at J, leaving 4 bases unmatched. CDR3 length: 15 amino acids. The V gene's germline CDR1 is SEHNR and CDR2 FQNEAQ (reference sequence).

The CDR3 DNA sequence: TGTGCCAGCAGCGTACGGGGGTCGGGCACTGAAGCTTTCTTT. Its translation: CASSVRGSGTEAFF. The chain links TRBV9 to TRBJ1-1; possible D gene TRBD1, 5 bases. This CDR3 contains 14 residues. In germline, CDR1 is SGDLS, CDR2 YYNGEE. The V and J ends lost 1 base and 4 bases respectively, with 11 bases between them.

The chain recombines TRBV3-1 with TRBJ1-4; D gene ambiguous. Germline V CDR1 and CDR2: LGHDT, YNNKEL (reference sequence). This CDR3 is built from 15 residues. Trimming pared 1 base from V and 0 bases from J, leaving 6 bases between. The CDR3 spells CASSQVVSTNEKLFF. Here the CDR3 DNA reads TGTGCCAGCAGCCAAGTAGTATCAACTAATGAAAAACTGTTTTTT. Drawing the rest from reference TRBV3-1 and TRBJ1-4, the complete variable domain is DTAVSQTPKYLVTQMGNDKSIKCEQNLGHDTMYWYKQDSKKFLKIMFSYNNKELIINETVPNRFSPKSPDKAHLNLHINSLELGDSAVYFCASSQVVSTNEKLFFGSGTQLSVL.

The rearrangement links TRBV5-4 to TRBJ2-7, with 9 bases identical to TRBD2. Germline lookup yields CDR1 SGHNT and CDR2 YYREEE (reference sequence). The J segment lost 2 bases and the V segment lost 5 bases, leaving 8 bases of the junction unmatched. There are 15 residues in the CDR3. CDR3 in DNA: TGTGCCAGCAGTCCTGCGACTAGCGGACCCTACGAGCAGTACTTC. Residues: CASSPATSGPYEQYF.

The rearrangement uses TRBV12-3 or TRBV12-4 and TRBJ2-5; unclear D gene. The V end lost 6 bases, the J end lost 5 bases, and 13 bases lay between the germline ends. This CDR3 is 13 amino acids long. DNA for the CDR3: TGTGCCAGCAGCTCGCTTGGGATGGAGACCCAGTACTTC. Encoded protein: CASSSLGMETQYF.

This clonotype was found once. This sequence joins TRBV21-1 and TRBJ2-7; TRBD1 is taken as the D call from the table, unchecked against the DNA. TRBV21-1 is listed as a pseudogene. The CDR3 is made up of 15 amino acids. The CDR3 sequence: CASSRNRGHSYEQYF. The CDR3 DNA follows: TGTGCCAGCAGCCGCAACAGGGGACACTCCTACGAGCAGTACTTC.